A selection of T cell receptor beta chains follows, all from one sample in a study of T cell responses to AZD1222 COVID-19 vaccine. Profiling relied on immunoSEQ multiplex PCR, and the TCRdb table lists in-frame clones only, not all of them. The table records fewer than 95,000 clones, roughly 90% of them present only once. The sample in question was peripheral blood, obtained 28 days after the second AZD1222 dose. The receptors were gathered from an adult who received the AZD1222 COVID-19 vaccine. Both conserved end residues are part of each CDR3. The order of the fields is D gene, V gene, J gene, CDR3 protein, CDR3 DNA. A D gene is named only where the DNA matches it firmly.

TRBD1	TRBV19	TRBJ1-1	CAAGTANTEAFF	TGTGCCGCAGGGACAGCGAACACTGAAGCTTTCTTT
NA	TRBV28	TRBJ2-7	CASSLLSLGQGNYEQYF	TGTGCCAGCAGTTTATTGAGTTTGGGACAAGGAAACTACGAGCAGTACTTC
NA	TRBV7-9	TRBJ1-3	CASSLWPPFGNTIYF	TGTGCCAGCAGCTTATGGCCACCGTTCGGGAACACCATATATTTT
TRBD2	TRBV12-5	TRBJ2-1	CASGLGTTSLDEQFF	TGTGCTAGTGGTTTAGGGACTACCTCCCTAGATGAGCAGTTCTTC
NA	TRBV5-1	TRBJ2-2	CASSLGRVTTGELFF	TGCGCCAGCAGCTTGGGCAGGGTGACAACCGGGGAGCTGTTTTTT
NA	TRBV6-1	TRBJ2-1	CASSEGRGRLNEQFF	TGTGCCAGCAGTGAAGGGAGGGGGCGCTTGAATGAGCAGTTCTTC
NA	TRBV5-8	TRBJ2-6	CASSLGNSGANVLTF	TGTGCCAGCAGCTTGGGTAACTCTGGGGCCAACGTCCTGACTTTC
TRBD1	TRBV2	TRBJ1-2	CASRAGTVDGYTF	TGTGCCAGCAGAGCCGGGACAGTGGATGGCTACACCTTC
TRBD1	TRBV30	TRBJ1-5	CAWSRGLRQPQHF	TGTGCCTGGAGCAGGGGGCTTCGGCAGCCCCAGCATTTT
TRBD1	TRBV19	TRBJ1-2	CASRQGPLYGYTF	TGTGCCAGCCGACAGGGGCCCCTCTATGGCTACACCTTC